The T cell receptor (beta chain) under discussion was sequenced for a study of cytomegalovirus exposure and HLA in healthy donors. Study conclusions and caveats: Highly shared sequence variants in one cluster were likely a sequencing artifact. Data from an earlier analysis indicated that most TCR beta V segments were productive either about 87% or about 30% of the time. Researchers reported in a later analysis that common viral pathogens appeared linked to several top clusters. DRB1 showed the most TCR associations and HLA-C the fewest in a later analysis, as rates varied by HLA locus.

The V and J ends lost 6 bases and 2 bases, in that order; junction bases with no gene match: 9. Germline CDR1 LNHDA, CDR2 SQIVND (reference sequence). The CDR3 loop spans 15 amino acids. PCR was performed using 60 Vbeta and 13 Jbeta primers. Method: immunoSEQ multiplex PCR; TCRdb's copy keeps in-frame clones and lacks some. The table lists 100,000 to 150,000 clones, less than 90% of them singletons. With regard to this clone: What it recognizes is unknown.

This clonotype originated in a man between 35 and 55 years old in good health and CMV-seronegative. Sequencing was carried out using PBMCs. The chain couples TRBV19 to TRBJ2-7, with 8 positions matching TRBD1. The CDR3 DNA sequence: TGTGCCAGTAGACCGGATCGGGACAGGCCCTACGAGCAGTACTTC. As protein: CASRPDRDRPYEQYF.